The clone carrying this TCR beta chain was seen more than once but under ten times. The V gene lost 5 bases and the J gene lost 4 bases, with 19 bases spanning the gap. The CDR3 contains 15 residues. The germline gives CDR1 SGHTS, CDR2 YDEGEE. The method was immunoSEQ multiplex PCR; TCRdb's version includes in-frame clones alone and lacks a portion of them. Of about 70,000 clones listed, around 92% were seen once; the top ten hold roughly 3.2%. The data derive from a study of T cell changes during pregnancy in multiple sclerosis. The chain is built from TRBV5-8 and TRBJ2-7; possibly TRBD1 for D (6 bases). The receptor was derived from a female donor in good health, enrolled as a control in a pregnancy study. This specimen consisted of CD8+ T cells from peripheral blood mononuclear cells, obtained in the third trimester of pregnancy. DNA of the CDR3: TGTGCCAGCAGTTACCCAAGGACAGACCTATACGAGCAGTACTTC. Protein sequence: CASSYPRTDLYEQYF. Filled out from reference TRBV5-8 and TRBJ2-7, the complete variable domain reads EAGVTQSPTHLIKTRGQQATLRCSPISGHTSVYWYQQALGLGLQFLLWYDEGEERNRGNFPPRFSGRQFPNYSSELNVNALELEDSALYLCASSYPRTDLYEQYFGPGTRLTVT.